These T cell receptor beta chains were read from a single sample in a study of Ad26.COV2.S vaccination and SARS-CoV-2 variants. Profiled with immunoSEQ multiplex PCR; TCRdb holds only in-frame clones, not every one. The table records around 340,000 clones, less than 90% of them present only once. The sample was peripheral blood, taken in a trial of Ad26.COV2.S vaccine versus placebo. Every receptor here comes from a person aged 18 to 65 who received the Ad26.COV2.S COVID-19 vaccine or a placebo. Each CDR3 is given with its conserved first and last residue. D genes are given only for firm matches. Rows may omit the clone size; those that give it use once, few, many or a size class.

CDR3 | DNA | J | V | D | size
CASSGTGIRDSPLHF | TGTGCCAGCAGTGGGACAGGGATTCGTGATTCACCCCTCCACTTT | TRBJ1-6 | TRBV6-2/TRBV6-3 | TRBD1 | NA
CASSPDRNSPLHF | TGTGCCAGCTCACCCGACAGGAATTCACCCCTCCACTTT | TRBJ1-6 | TRBV18 | NA | NA
CASRGGQGIDLNQPQHF | TGTGCCAGTAGAGGGGGACAGGGGATCGACCTTAATCAGCCCCAGCATTTT | TRBJ1-5 | TRBV19 | TRBD1 | NA
CASSPINGNYEQYF | TGTGCCAGCAGCCCTATAAACGGAAACTACGAGCAGTACTTC | TRBJ2-7 | TRBV7-8 | NA | NA
CASSFGPWGTDTQYF | TGTGCCAGCAGCTTTGGCCCTTGGGGTACAGATACGCAGTATTTT | TRBJ2-3 | TRBV7-2 | NA | NA
CASSLHSATNTGELFF | TGTGCCAGCAGCTTACATAGCGCCACGAACACCGGGGAGCTGTTTTTT | TRBJ2-2 | TRBV7-9 | NA | NA
CASSTSEDGGPETQYF | TGTGCCAGCAGCACCAGCGAAGACGGGGGGCCAGAGACCCAGTACTTC | TRBJ2-5 | TRBV5-6 | NA | NA
CASSLGGQGLGEQYF | TGTGCCAGCAGCTTAGGAGGGCAGGGGTTGGGGGAGCAGTACTTC | TRBJ2-7 | TRBV7-9 | NA | once
CASSHTGTSGGSEQFF | TGTGCCAGCAGCCATACCGGGACTAGCGGGGGTAGTGAGCAGTTCTTC | TRBJ2-1 | TRBV3-1/TRBV3-2 | TRBD2 | NA
CASSRGGGQKGHF | TGTGCCAGCAGTCGGGGCGGCGGCCAAAAAGGACACTTC | TRBJ2-5 | TRBV6-2/TRBV6-3 | NA | NA
CASSAGLAGTTDTQYF | TGTGCCAGCTCAGCTGGACTAGCGGGAACAACAGATACGCAGTATTTT | TRBJ2-3 | TRBV18 | TRBD2 | NA
CASGQTYNEQFF | TGTGCCAGCGGCCAAACTTACAATGAGCAGTTCTTC | TRBJ2-1 | TRBV2 | NA | once
CASTQPTGYTEAFF | TGTGCCAGCACCCAACCGACAGGGTACACTGAAGCTTTCTTT | TRBJ1-1 | TRBV2 | TRBD1 | NA
CASSRSGQNTEAFF | TGTGCCAGCAGTCGGAGTGGCCAGAACACTGAAGCTTTCTTT | TRBJ1-1 | TRBV7-8 | NA | NA
CASSLRGPVYEQYF | TGTGCCAGCAGCCTGCGGGGTCCTGTCTACGAGCAGTACTTC | TRBJ2-7 | TRBV6-2/TRBV6-3 | NA | NA
CASSSRTGNLHF | TGTGCCAGCAGTTCCCGGACAGGAAACCTCCACTTT | TRBJ1-6 | TRBV2 | TRBD1 | NA
CASTSGWRLNTGELFF | TGCGCCAGCACCTCTGGTTGGAGGTTGAACACCGGGGAGCTGTTTTTT | TRBJ2-2 | TRBV5-1 | NA | NA
CASSRQADGSYNSPLHF | TGTGCCAGCAGTCGACAGGCGGACGGCTCCTATAATTCACCCCTCCACTTT | TRBJ1-6 | TRBV4-2 | NA | NA
CASSQAGLAGDTDTQYF | TGCGCCAGCAGCCAAGCAGGGCTAGCGGGCGACACAGATACGCAGTATTTT | TRBJ2-3 | TRBV4-3 | TRBD2 | NA
CASSTGTSRLWTQYF | TGTGCCAGCAGCACGGGGACTTCCAGGTTATGGACCCAGTACTTC | TRBJ2-5 | TRBV7-8 | NA | once
CASSPFGGRDEKLFF | TGTGCCAGCTCACCATTTGGGGGCCGCGATGAAAAACTGTTTTTT | TRBJ1-4 | TRBV18 | NA | NA
CASSLGTIGYGYTF | TGTGCCAGCAGCCTTGGGACGATCGGGTATGGCTACACCTTC | TRBJ1-2 | TRBV28 | NA | NA